Presented here are 13 T cell receptor beta chains from one specimen sequenced in a study of cytomegalovirus exposure and HLA in healthy donors. The primer mix had 60 Vbeta and 13 Jbeta primers. Clones were read by immunoSEQ multiplex PCR, and TCRdb kept only the in-frame ones, dropping some. This table holds over 150,000 clones, about 77% found once. Source material: PBMCs. These receptors all stem from a woman aged 25-40 years in good health and CMV-seronegative.

CDR3 sequence (DNA): TGTGCCTGGAGTTTGACAGGGACGGATTCACCCCTCCACTTT. This encodes CAWSLTGTDSPLHF. The chain employs TRBV30 and TRBJ1-6; 7 nucleotides match TRBD1. CDR3 length equals 14 residues. Losses at the gene ends were 2 bases for V and 8 bases for J; bases not matched to a gene: 6. CDR1 and CDR2 from the germline V gene are GTSNPN and SVGIG (reference sequence).

The CDR3 region has the DNA TGCGCCAGCAGCTTGGGGGGACTAGCGGGTGGCATCGTCGATGAGCAGTTCTTC. This codes for CASSLGGLAGGIVDEQFF. V usage is TRBV5-1 and J usage is TRBJ2-1; 12 bases align to TRBD2. V gave up 0 bases and J gave up 8 bases; unmatched junction bases: 12. Germline assignment: CDR1 SGHRS and CDR2 YFSETQ. The CDR3 is 18 residues long. Full variable domain (remainder filled in from reference TRBV5-1 and TRBJ2-1): KAGVTQTPRYLIKTRGQQVTLSCSPISGHRSVSWYQQTPGQGLQFLFEYFSETQRNKGNFPGRFSGRQFSNSRSEMNVSTLELGDSALYLCASSLGGLAGGIVDEQFFGPGTRLTVL.

This clone was seen only once. The chain recombines TRBV18 with TRBJ2-1; 11 positions match TRBD1. V gave up 5 bases and J gave up 4 bases; unmatched junction bases: 4. The CDR3 runs 15 residues. The germline V gene has CDR1 KGHSH and CDR2 LQKENI. The CDR3 DNA is TGTGCCAGCTCAATTGGACAGGGGGCTTACAATGAGCAGTTCTTC. Amino acid sequence: CASSIGQGAYNEQFF.

This rearrangement joins TRBV11-2 to TRBJ2-1, with D hard to call. The V gene lost 1 base and the J gene lost 9 bases, with 13 bases spanning the gap. Germline CDR1 and CDR2: SGHAT and FQNNGV. This CDR3 contains 14 residues. The DNA for the CDR3 is TGTGCCAGCAGCTTAGCGCCCGATTCAGGTGAGCAGTTCTTC. Its translation: CASSLAPDSGEQFF.

The rearrangement links TRBV18 to TRBJ1-1, with D possibly being TRBD1 (6 bases). The CDR3 is made up of 14 amino acids. The V gene lost 2 bases and the J gene lost 6 bases, with 13 bases spanning the gap. Germline assignment: CDR1 KGHSH and CDR2 LQKENI. This CDR3 reads CASSPGRGFAEAFF. CDR3 nucleotide sequence: TGTGCCAGCTCACCAGGGAGGGGGTTCGCTGAAGCTTTCTTT.

A single count supports this clone. This chain uses TRBV4-1 with TRBJ1-2, with 7 bases lining up with TRBD1. CDR3 length equals 16 residues. CDR1 is MGHRA, CDR2 YSYEKL, per germline. The trim removed 2 bases at V and 9 bases at J, leaving 15 bases unmatched. CDR3 DNA sequence: TGCGCCAGCAGCCAAAAACCGGGACAGAGCGCTAATCGCTACACCTTC. Its translation is CASSQKPGQSANRYTF.

The V and J genes are TRBV28 and TRBJ2-7, with 8 nucleotides matching TRBD2. Germline V gives CDR1 MDHEN, CDR2 SYDVKM. The CDR3 has 13 residues. Trimming took 10 bases from V and 3 from J; bases not matched to a gene: 8. The CDR3 DNA is TGTGCCATCGGGACTAGTTCCCTCTACGAGCAGTACTTC. It translates to CAIGTSSLYEQYF.

V and J are TRBV30 and TRBJ2-3, with 7 positions matching TRBD2. Looked up from germline, CDR1 is GTSNPN and CDR2 is SVGIG (reference sequence). The CDR3 contains 16 residues. The V and J ends lost 2 bases and 5 bases, in that order; junction bases with no gene match: 13. The DNA for the CDR3 is TGTGCCTGGAGTTTGGGAGCGGGGAAAAAGGTAGATACGCAGTATTTT. Protein sequence: CAWSLGAGKKVDTQYF.

This sequence joins TRBV11-2 and TRBJ2-1; TRBD2 matches at 8 bases. In germline, CDR1 is SGHAT, CDR2 FQNNGV. V lost 2 bases, J lost 7 bases, and 13 bases stayed unmatched. The CDR3 is made up of 17 amino acids. The CDR3 nucleotides are TGTGCCAGCAGCTTATCCGGGAGCGGGGGAAATAGGAATGAGCAGTTCTTC. The encoded protein is CASSLSGSGGNRNEQFF.

V usage is TRBV5-8 and J usage is TRBJ1-1; D is ambiguous. V shed 2 bases and J shed 4 bases, with 12 bases lying between them. Germline V CDR1 and CDR2: SGHTS, YDEGEE. This CDR3 region has 14 residues. In nucleotides, the CDR3 is TGTGCCAGCAGCTTTTGGGTGGGGAGCACTGAAGCTTTCTTT. The encoded protein is CASSFWVGSTEAFF.

The chain employs TRBV5-1 and TRBJ2-2; a weak D match, TRBD1 (6 bases). There are 13 residues in the CDR3. From germline, CDR1 is SGHRS and CDR2 YFSETQ. V lost 4 bases and J lost 6, with 10 bases in between. The DNA for the CDR3 is TGCGCCAGCAGCGATACAGGGCCCGGGGAGCTGTTTTTT. Its translation: CASSDTGPGELFF.

This clone was detected only once. The V call is TRBV10-3, the J call TRBJ2-7, with TRBD1 as a possible D gene (5 bases). The germline gives CDR1 ENHRY, CDR2 SYGVKD. The CDR3 contains 12 residues. The V gene lost 6 bases and the J gene lost 2 bases, with 8 bases spanning the gap. The CDR3 loop reads CAIRADTYEQYF. CDR3 nucleotides: TGTGCCATCAGGGCGGACACCTACGAGCAGTACTTC.

V is TRBV28 and J is TRBJ1-4; D is undetermined. The CDR3 is made up of 13 amino acids. Germline-derived CDR1 and CDR2 are MDHEN and SYDVKM. V dropped 5 bases and J dropped 7 bases, with 11 bases sitting between them. In DNA form, the CDR3 reads TGTGCCAGCAGTAAAGTCTTCGGTGAAAAACTGTTTTTT. Its translation is CASSKVFGEKLFF. The full variable domain, with the rest looked up from reference TRBV28 and TRBJ1-4, is DVKVTQSSRYLVKRTGEKVFLECVQDMDHENMFWYRQDPGLGLRLIYFSYDVKMKEKGDIPEGYSVSREKKERFSLILESASTNQTSMYLCASSKVFGEKLFFGSGTQLSVL.